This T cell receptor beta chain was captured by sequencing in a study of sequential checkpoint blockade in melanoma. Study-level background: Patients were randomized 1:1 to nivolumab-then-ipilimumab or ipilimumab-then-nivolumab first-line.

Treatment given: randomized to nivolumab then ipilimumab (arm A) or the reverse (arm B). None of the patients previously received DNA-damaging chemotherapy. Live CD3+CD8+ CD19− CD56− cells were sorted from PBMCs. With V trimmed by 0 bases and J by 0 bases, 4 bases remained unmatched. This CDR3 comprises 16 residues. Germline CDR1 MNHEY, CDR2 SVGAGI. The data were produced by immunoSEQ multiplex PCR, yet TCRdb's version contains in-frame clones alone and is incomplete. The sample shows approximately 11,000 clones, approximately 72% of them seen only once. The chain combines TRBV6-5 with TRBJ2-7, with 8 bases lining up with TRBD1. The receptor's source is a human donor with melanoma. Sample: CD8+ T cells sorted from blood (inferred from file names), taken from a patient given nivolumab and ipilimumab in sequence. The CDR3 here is CASSYSRDRHSYEQYF. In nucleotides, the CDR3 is TGTGCCAGCAGTTACTCGAGGGACAGGCACTCCTACGAGCAGTACTTC.